A selection of T cell receptor beta chains follows, all from one sample in a study of T cells in tumors after PD-1 blockade. Using immunoSEQ multiplex PCR, the repertoire was profiled, and TCRdb retains in-frame clones only, with some absent. Here the sample spans roughly 48,000 clones, approximately 81% being singletons. Here the sequenced sample was PBMCs, taken before anti-PD-1 treatment. The receptor source for this set is a human donor with basal cell carcinoma. The CDR3 runs from the conserved cysteine through the conserved F or W. A D gene is named only where the DNA matches it firmly. Rows give clone size only sometimes, using once, few, many, or a class for an expanded clone.

v_gene,abundance,j_gene,d_gene,CDR3nt,CDR3aa
TRBV5-1,NA,TRBJ2-3,NA,TGCGCCAGCACCAAACAGGGAGGGACAGATACGCAGTATTTT,CASTKQGGTDTQYF
TRBV6-1,NA,TRBJ1-1,NA,TGTGCCAGCAGTGGCGGTTGGCGGGAGGGCTTGTGGTCAGCTTTCTTT,CASSGGWREGLWSAFF
TRBV7-9,NA,TRBJ2-3,NA,TGTGCCAGCAGCTTAAGGGGGGCAGATACGCAGTATTTT,CASSLRGADTQYF
TRBV9,NA,TRBJ2-1,TRBD2,TGTGCCAGCAGCGTAACCAGCGGGGGGTACAATGAGCAGTTCTTC,CASSVTSGGYNEQFF
TRBV7-2,NA,TRBJ2-7,NA,TGTGCCAGCAGCTTACAGGGACTGGGGCCCTACGAGCAGTACTTC,CASSLQGLGPYEQYF
TRBV6-1,NA,TRBJ2-7,NA,TGTGCCAGCAGTGAAATCGGCGGTACGAGGGAGCAGTACTTC,CASSEIGGTREQYF
TRBV28,NA,TRBJ2-3,NA,TGTGCCAGCAGTTTATTGGCGGGGGCCTTAGATACGCAGTATTTT,CASSLLAGALDTQYF
TRBV10-1,once,TRBJ2-1,TRBD1,TGCGCCAGCAGTGATCCCCCCGGGACAGGGGTTAATGAGCAGTTCTTC,CASSDPPGTGVNEQFF
TRBV19,few,TRBJ1-5,NA,TGTGCCAGCGCGGCGCTTCACAGGGCTGGTCAGCCCCAGCATTTT,CASAALHRAGQPQHF
TRBV30,NA,TRBJ1-6,NA,TGTGCCTGGACGGGGGGTTATTCACCCCTCCACTTT,CAWTGGYSPLHF
TRBV29-1,NA,TRBJ2-7,TRBD1,TGCAGCGTTGAAGAGGGAAGGACAGGGGGCGTCGAGCAGTACTTC,CSVEEGRTGGVEQYF
TRBV28,NA,TRBJ2-1,NA,TGTGCCAGCAGTTCACCCCGTTTGGGATGGGAGCAGTTCTTC,CASSSPRLGWEQFF
TRBV12-3/TRBV12-4,NA,TRBJ1-2,TRBD1,TGTGCCAGCCTAATCACAGGGGGATATGGCTACACCTTC,CASLITGGYGYTF
TRBV9,once,TRBJ2-3,TRBD2,TGTGCCAGCAGCGCCCCCGGGGGGGCAACAGATACGCAGTATTTT,CASSAPGGATDTQYF
TRBV5-4,NA,TRBJ2-1,NA,TGTGCCAGCAGCACCGAACGCAATGAGCAGTTCTTC,CASSTERNEQFF
TRBV12-3/TRBV12-4,NA,TRBJ1-1,TRBD1,TGTGCCACAACCGGGACAGTGAACACTGAAGCTTTCTTT,CATTGTVNTEAFF
TRBV9,few,TRBJ1-6,TRBD1,TGTGCCAGCAGCGTAGGCCGAGGGGGCAGGGATTCACCCCTCCACTTT,CASSVGRGGRDSPLHF
TRBV6-6,once,TRBJ2-5,NA,TGTGCCAGCAGTTACGGGCGGCAAGAGACCCAGTACTTC,CASSYGRQETQYF
TRBV6-4,few,TRBJ1-1,TRBD1,TGTGCCAGCAGTGACTACGGGACAGGGTCTGGGAACACTGAAGCTTTCTTT,CASSDYGTGSGNTEAFF
TRBV5-6,NA,TRBJ1-1,NA,TGTGCCAGCAGCCGGGGGTCTACTGAAGCTTTCTTT,CASSRGSTEAFF
TRBV7-9,NA,TRBJ2-7,NA,TGTGCCAGCAGCTTGATTCCCCGGCACGAGCAGTACTTC,CASSLIPRHEQYF
TRBV3-1/TRBV3-2,NA,TRBJ1-1,TRBD1,TGTGCCAGCAGCCCAAGGGGGCTGGCTGAAGCTTTCTTT,CASSPRGLAEAFF
TRBV28,NA,TRBJ2-7,NA,TGTGCCAGCAGTTTATGGTCAGCGAGCTCCTACGAGCAGTACTTC,CASSLWSASSYEQYF
TRBV25-1,NA,TRBJ2-3,TRBD1,TGTGCCAGCAGCGAACAGGGGGCGATTGCAGATACGCAGTATTTT,CASSEQGAIADTQYF
TRBV11-1,NA,TRBJ2-7,TRBD2,TGTGCCAGCAGCTTACCGGGGGGAACCTACGAGCAGTACTTC,CASSLPGGTYEQYF
TRBV10-3,NA,TRBJ2-5,NA,TGTGCCATCAGTGGAATAGCCCAAGAGACCCAGTACTTC,CAISGIAQETQYF
TRBV7-2,NA,TRBJ2-2,TRBD2,TGTGCCAGCAGCTTAGTGGCTAGCGGGGGGGCTGTATCGTCTGGGGAGCTGTTTTTT,CASSLVASGGAVSSGELFF
TRBV24-1,NA,TRBJ2-2,NA,TGTGCCACCAGTGATCCCCGGTGGACCGGGGAGCTGTTTTTT,CATSDPRWTGELFF
TRBV2,NA,TRBJ2-1,TRBD2,TGTGCCAGCAGGCCCACTAGCGGGGGGGTCTCGAGGTACAATGAGCAGTTCTTC,CASRPTSGGVSRYNEQFF
TRBV7-2,NA,TRBJ1-6,TRBD1,TGTGCCAGCAGCACGGTCGACAGGGGACGGGGTTCACCCCTCCACTTT,CASSTVDRGRGSPLHF
TRBV27,NA,TRBJ2-5,TRBD2,TGTGCCAGCAGTTCTCTAGCGGGGGGCGAACAAGAGACCCAGTACTTC,CASSSLAGGEQETQYF
TRBV6-4,NA,TRBJ2-3,NA,TGTGCCAGCAGTGTACAGGAGAGCGATACGCAGTATTTT,CASSVQESDTQYF
TRBV7-8,NA,TRBJ2-7,NA,TGTGCCAGCAGCTCGGAATCCGAGCAGTACTTC,CASSSESEQYF
TRBV7-9,NA,TRBJ1-1,NA,TGTGCCAGCAGCCTCGGGGCTAATGGTGAAGCTTTCTTT,CASSLGANGEAFF
TRBV4-1,few,TRBJ1-6,NA,TGCGCCAGCAGCCTAACGGACTATAATTCACCCCTCCACTTT,CASSLTDYNSPLHF
TRBV28,NA,TRBJ1-2,TRBD1,TGTGCCAGCAGTCGGGACAGGGGGTTGTATGGCTACACCTTC,CASSRDRGLYGYTF
TRBV6-6,NA,TRBJ2-1,TRBD1,TGTGCCAGCAGTGGGACAGGGTACAATGAGCAGTTCTTC,CASSGTGYNEQFF
TRBV7-7,NA,TRBJ2-2,NA,TGTGCCAGCAGCAAAGAGGGGGGGAACACCGGGGAGCTGTTTTTT,CASSKEGGNTGELFF
TRBV6-5,NA,TRBJ1-2,TRBD1,TGTGCCAGTAACACGGGACAGGGGGCGTATGGCTACACCTTC,CASNTGQGAYGYTF
TRBV4-1,NA,TRBJ1-2,NA,TGCGCCAGCAGCCAAGAGGCACCCCTTGCCTATGGCTACACCTTC,CASSQEAPLAYGYTF
TRBV5-4,NA,TRBJ2-7,NA,TGTGCCAGCAGCTTCGGCGGGGGCCCCAACGAGCAGTACTTC,CASSFGGGPNEQYF
TRBV30,NA,TRBJ1-1,NA,TGTGCCTCTGGATATAGGGGGAGCACTGAAGCTTTCTTT,CASGYRGSTEAFF
TRBV4-1,NA,TRBJ2-7,TRBD2,TGCGCCAGCAGCCAAGGAGGCGGGAGCTCCTACGAGCAGTACTTC,CASSQGGGSSYEQYF
TRBV2,NA,TRBJ2-2,NA,TGTGCCAGCAGTGAAAGGGCAGGCGCGAACACCGGGGAGCTGTTTTTT,CASSERAGANTGELFF
TRBV4-1,NA,TRBJ1-5,NA,TGCGCCAGCAGCCAAGAGGGCAGAGGAGCCACTCAGCCCCAGCATTTT,CASSQEGRGATQPQHF
TRBV6-4,NA,TRBJ1-5,NA,TGTGCCAGCAGTGACTCAGAGAATCAGCCCCAGCATTTT,CASSDSENQPQHF
TRBV19,NA,TRBJ2-2,TRBD2,TGTGCCAGTAGTATCGCTAGCGGGGGGGCGATCGGGGAGCTGTTTTTT,CASSIASGGAIGELFF
TRBV5-6,few,TRBJ2-2,NA,TGTGCCAGCAGCTATAGTTGGACCGGGGAGCTGTTTTTT,CASSYSWTGELFF
TRBV5-4,NA,TRBJ1-2,NA,TGTGCCAGCAGCTTGGATCCGGGGTCCTATGGCTACACCTTC,CASSLDPGSYGYTF
TRBV27,NA,TRBJ1-6,NA,TGTGCCAGCAGTTTAAGGGAGGGTTCACCCCTCCACTTT,CASSLREGSPLHF